A selection of T cell receptor beta chains follows, all from one sample in a study of identical twins. TCRdb analysed the 5' RACE reads with MiXCR anew, one entry per CDR3 protein. The table lists roughly 500,000 distinct CDR3 sequences, 20% to 25% of them singletons. These data also formed part of another study, on T cells expressing NK-cell markers.

Sequencing was carried out using CD4+ T cells sorted from blood. Receptors were obtained from a woman under 30 in good health. The CDR3 runs from the conserved cysteine through the conserved F or W. D genes are given only for firm matches. A row's size may be missing; if present it is once, few, many or a size class.

d_call clone_size j_call v_call cdr3_aa cdr3_nt
TRBD2 few TRBJ2-3 TRBV20-1 CSADEPSGVGDTQYF TGCAGTGCTGACGAGCCTAGCGGGGTTGGAGATACGCAGTATTTT
TRBD2 - TRBJ2-1 TRBV27 CASSLRLAGPNEQFF TGTGCCAGCAGTTTACGGCTAGCGGGGCCTAATGAGCAGTTCTTC
- few TRBJ1-2 TRBV5-8 CASSLEYGYTF TGTGCCAGCAGCTTGGAGTATGGCTACACCTTC
- - TRBJ1-1 TRBV5-1 CASSDTHGSEAFF TGCGCCAGCAGCGATACCCATGGAAGTGAAGCTTTCTTT
TRBD2 - TRBJ2-1 TRBV4-3 CASSQEASGNTEQFF TGCGCCAGCAGCCAAGAGGCTAGCGGGAATACTGAGCAGTTCTTC
TRBD2 few TRBJ2-5 TRBV12-3/TRBV12-4 CASSPGGSGGGSQETQYF TGTGCCAGCAGCCCCGGTGGGAGTGGCGGGGGGAGCCAAGAGACCCAGTACTTC
- - TRBJ1-6 TRBV12-3/TRBV12-4 CASTTQYNSPLHF TGTGCCAGCACCACTCAGTATAATTCACCCCTCCACTTT
- - TRBJ2-1 TRBV20-1 CSAKGGYEQFF TGCAGTGCTAAGGGCGGGTATGAGCAGTTCTTC
TRBD1 few TRBJ2-5 TRBV20-1 CSARTDREETQYF TGCAGTGCTAGGACGGACAGGGAAGAGACCCAGTACTTC
- - TRBJ2-7 TRBV10-3 CATGMGGASVQYF TGTGCCACCGGGATGGGCGGGGCGAGCGTCCAGTACTTC
TRBD1 few TRBJ2-7 TRBV6-1 CASRRDRDPYEQYF TGTGCCAGCAGGCGGGACAGGGACCCTTACGAGCAGTACTTC
- few TRBJ2-1 TRBV5-1 CASSLAGTGAEQFF TGCGCCAGCAGCTTGGCCGGGACCGGGGCAGAACAGTTCTTC
TRBD2 - TRBJ2-7 TRBV9 CASSPRLAGAAYEQYF TGTGCCAGCAGCCCTCGACTAGCGGGGGCCGCCTACGAGCAGTACTTC
- many TRBJ1-2 TRBV29-1 CSVDTAWGYTF TGCAGCGTGGACACGGCGTGGGGCTACACCTTC
- few TRBJ2-3 TRBV10-3 CAIGGSGTDTQYF TGTGCCATCGGGGGTAGCGGCACAGATACGCAGTATTTT
- once TRBJ1-1 TRBV3-1 CASSLYSDGVVAFF TGTGCCAGCAGCCTATATTCGGACGGGGTCGTAGCTTTCTTT
TRBD1 few TRBJ2-2 TRBV4-2 CASSQGGTVNTGELFF TGTGCCAGCAGCCAAGGAGGGACAGTGAACACCGGGGAGCTGTTTTTT